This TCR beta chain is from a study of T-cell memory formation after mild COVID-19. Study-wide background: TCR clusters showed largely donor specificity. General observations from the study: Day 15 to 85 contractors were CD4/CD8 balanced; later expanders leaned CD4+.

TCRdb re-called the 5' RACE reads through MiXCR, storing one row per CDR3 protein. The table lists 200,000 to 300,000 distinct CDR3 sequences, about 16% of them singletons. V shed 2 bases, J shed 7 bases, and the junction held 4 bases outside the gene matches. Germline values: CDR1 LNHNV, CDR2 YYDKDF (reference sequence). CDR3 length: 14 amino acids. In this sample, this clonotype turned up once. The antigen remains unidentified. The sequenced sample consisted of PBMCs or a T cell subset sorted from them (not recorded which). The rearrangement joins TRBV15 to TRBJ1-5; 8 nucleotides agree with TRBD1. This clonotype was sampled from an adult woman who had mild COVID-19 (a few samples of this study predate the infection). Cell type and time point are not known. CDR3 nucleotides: TGTGCCACCAGCAGACAGGGGGCTCGGCAGCCCCAGCATTTT. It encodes CATSRQGARQPQHF.